Sequencing of this T cell receptor beta chain was carried out in a study of monozygotic twins with inflammatory bowel disease. General study points: IBD patients share fewer clonotypes with other people than healthy twins do, especially with disease activity. Ultimately, a single strong signal or clonotype associated with IBD was not supported. Repertoire similarity did not separate concordant from discordant twins, possibly from limited power.

Whole blood supplied total RNA, and T cells were not sorted. Details on this clonotype: Its antigen is as yet unknown.

The germline V gene encodes CDR1 SGHRS and CDR2 YFSETQ. The CDR3 consists of 15 residues. TCRdb re-called the 5' RACE reads, yielding one record per CDR3 amino acid sequence without DNA. This table holds fewer than 450,000 distinct CDR3 sequences. The chain combines TRBV5-1 with TRBJ2-7; TCRdb proposes TRBD1, but this gene call is untestable without DNA. The receptor's source is a human donor with ulcerative colitis or Crohn's disease, or a healthy co-twin of an affected twin (not recorded which). Sequenced sample: blood. This CDR3 reads CVSSLDRTVLYEQYF.